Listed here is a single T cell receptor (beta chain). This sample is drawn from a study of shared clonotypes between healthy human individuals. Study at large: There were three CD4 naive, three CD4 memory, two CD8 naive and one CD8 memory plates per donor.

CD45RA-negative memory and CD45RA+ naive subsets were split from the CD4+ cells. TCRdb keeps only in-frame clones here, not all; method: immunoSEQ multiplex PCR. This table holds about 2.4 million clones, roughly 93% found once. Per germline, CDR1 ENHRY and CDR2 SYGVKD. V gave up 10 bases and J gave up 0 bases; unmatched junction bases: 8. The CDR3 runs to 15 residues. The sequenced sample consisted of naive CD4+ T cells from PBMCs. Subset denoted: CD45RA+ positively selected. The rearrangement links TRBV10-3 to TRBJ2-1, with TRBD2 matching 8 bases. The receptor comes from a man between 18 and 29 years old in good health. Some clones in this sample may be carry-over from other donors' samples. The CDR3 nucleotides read TGTGCCACCCAAGACGGGAGGGTCTCCTACAATGAGCAGTTCTTC. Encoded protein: CATQDGRVSYNEQFF.